The entry below gives a single T cell receptor beta chain sequence along with its context. No antigen is known for it. This sample is drawn from a study of blood T cells in healthy people across ages. Study findings and constraints: Across the age range, TCR beta diversity per million T cells fell in a roughly linear way.

Per-sample PBMC isolation yielded at least 6 million cells. Each sample provided at least 5 micrograms of extracted total RNA. PCR was performed a second time for roughly 7 to 12 cycles using a sample-barcoded 5' primer and a J-beta primer mix. Each cDNA molecule, via a template-switch adaptor with 12 random nucleotides, was tagged. MiXCR, applied by TCRdb to the 5' RACE reads, yields one record per CDR3 protein. Of roughly 2 million distinct CDR3 sequences in the sample, 40% to 55% are singletons; the top ten hold less than 2.5%. Germline CDR1 MDHEN, CDR2 SYDVKM. Trimming removed 8 bases at V and 10 bases at J, with 10 bases between. CDR3 size: 10 residues.

Sequenced material: blood. The genes are TRBV28 and TRBJ2-3, with a weak D call TRBD2 (6 bases). The TCR originated in a woman in her forties in good health. In nucleotides, the CDR3 is TGTGCCAGCGGGGGACTTGCGCAGTATTTT. Protein sequence: CASGGLAQYF.